Listed below are T cell receptor beta chains from one sample, sequenced in a study of blood T cell repertoires in COVID-19. Here immunoSEQ multiplex PCR was the method, and the copy in TCRdb shows in-frame clones only, minus some. The sample holds approximately 240,000 clones, 84% seen once. Sequencing was done on a sample of peripheral blood. These receptors were collected from a woman aged 40 to 50 who had recovered from COVID-19. Each CDR3 is given without its conserved first and last residue. The order of the fields is V gene, D gene, CDR3 protein. D genes are given only for firm matches.

TRBV9 | - | ASSVGGNSPLH
TRBV12-3/TRBV12-4 | - | ASSRGAYGTQY
TRBV27 | - | ASNSIMNTEAF
TRBV29-1 | TRBD1 | SVGPGQVSYNEQF
TRBV19 | TRBD1 | ASKLQGPYGYT
TRBV6-5 | - | ASSRTWTSTDTQY
TRBV30 | - | ACGGTGELF
TRBV6-5 | - | ASSSYGAGLNQPQH
TRBV4-3 | - | ASSPMAEFNYGYT
TRBV6-6 | - | ASRWSSEQY
TRBV6-5 | - | ASSPRGKMNTEAF
TRBV11-3 | - | ASSLDLGGEQY
TRBV6-5 | - | ASSLTPDSSQPQH
TRBV7-9 | TRBD1 | ASSLGQGGGEKLF
TRBV7-2 | - | ASSLSGETQY
TRBV7-9 | - | ASSLGVSGTSRADTQY
TRBV7-2 | TRBD1 | ASSLRTGAAF
TRBV10-3 | - | AISEDRYSEAF
TRBV5-1 | - | ASSSDNSYEQY
TRBV5-1 | - | ASSGGDEQF